These T cell receptor beta chains were read from a single sample in a study of cytomegalovirus exposure and HLA in healthy donors. The protocol was immunoSEQ multiplex PCR, while the TCRdb copy is restricted to in-frame clones and leaves out a portion. The table has roughly 98,000 clones, 62% seen once. Sequences were obtained from PBMCs. The receptors were gathered from a woman in her 30s in good health and CMV-seropositive. Each CDR3 is given with its conserved first and last residue. A D gene is named only where the DNA matches it firmly.

CDR3aa: CASSLIGGFTDTQYF; d_gene: -; v_gene: TRBV27
CDR3aa: CASSYYPGGQGSTDTQYF; d_gene: TRBD1; v_gene: TRBV5-1
CDR3aa: CASSPIGGQRLAFF; d_gene: -; v_gene: TRBV5-4
CDR3aa: CASSEAQGNSGNTIYF; d_gene: -; v_gene: TRBV6-1
CDR3aa: CASTSHSGGAQEAFF; d_gene: -; v_gene: TRBV28
CDR3aa: CASSLGTPTEAFF; d_gene: -; v_gene: TRBV7-6
CDR3aa: CASARGLSGNTIYF; d_gene: -; v_gene: TRBV6-1
CDR3aa: CASSEGPGGSEKLFF; d_gene: TRBD1; v_gene: TRBV2
CDR3aa: CASSLGASSYNEQFF; d_gene: -; v_gene: TRBV7-2
CDR3aa: CASSPNGRTVHF; d_gene: -; v_gene: TRBV4-3
CDR3aa: CASSWASGGGIGLKETQYF; d_gene: -; v_gene: TRBV5-1
CDR3aa: CASSEERGSTDTQYF; d_gene: TRBD2; v_gene: TRBV2
CDR3aa: CASSLEGTGVYEQYF; d_gene: TRBD1; v_gene: TRBV11-3
CDR3aa: CASKTSGFVGVTQYF; d_gene: TRBD2; v_gene: TRBV2
CDR3aa: CASSLFIKSNSPLHF; d_gene: -; v_gene: TRBV5-1
CDR3aa: CASRAMLTGDEQYF; d_gene: -; v_gene: TRBV21-1
CDR3aa: CASSQSGGGYNEQFF; d_gene: TRBD2; v_gene: TRBV7-9
CDR3aa: CASSLQAQGNTIYF; d_gene: -; v_gene: TRBV7-2
CDR3aa: CASRVGQMSEAFF; d_gene: TRBD1; v_gene: TRBV6-6
CDR3aa: CASSLAREQPQYF; d_gene: -; v_gene: TRBV5-8